This T cell receptor beta chain comes out of a study of human T cells and chemical hapten exposure. At the level of the study: The variation in per-sample TCR yields arose mainly from small differences in pooled library volumes.

This clonotype has a handful of counts. Germline CDR1 is SEHNR and CDR2 is FQNEAQ (reference sequence). V was shortened by 3 bases and J by 1 base, with 12 bases between the two germline ends. The CDR3 has 16 residues. Time point specified: patch test 2, 6 weeks after DPC sensitization. Treatment described: therapeutic diphenylcyclopropenone sensitization with weekly scalp DPC. TCRdb passed the RACE reads through MiXCR, listing each CDR3 protein once. The repertoire includes 75,000 to 100,000 distinct CDR3 sequences, 9% to 9.5% of them detected once, and just over 2% sits in the top ten. This specimen consisted of whole blood, obtained in connection with sensitization to the hapten diphenylcyclopropenone (DPC). The chain uses TRBV7-9 and TRBJ2-2; possible D gene TRBD2, 5 bases. The receptor was isolated from a woman aged 40 to 55 with alopecia areata. Some clones in this sample may be carry-over from other donors' samples. DNA of the CDR3: TGTGCCAGCAGCTTTCTACTAGTTGGGAACACCGGGGAGCTGTTTTTT. Translation: CASSFLLVGNTGELFF. Variable domain in full (rest from reference TRBV7-9 and TRBJ2-2): DTGVSQNPRHKITKRGQNVTFRCDPISEHNRLYWYRQTLGQGPEFLTYFQNEAQLEKSRLLSDRFSAERPKGSFSTLEIQRTEQGDSAMYLCASSFLLVGNTGELFFGEGSRLTVL.